This TCR beta chain was recovered during a study of post-analysis software for immune sequencing data. Study context: There were relapsing-remitting, secondary progressive and progressive-relapsing multiple sclerosis among the disease courses included. Study-wide results and caveats: With TRBV5-6, TRBV5-1 and TRBV20-1 included, about five TRBV segments were more frequent in patients than in controls. Normalized Chao1 diversity in multiple sclerosis patients fell significantly below that of controls.

Prepared libraries of TCR beta cDNA carried unique molecular identifiers. TCRdb itself ran the PCR reads through MiXCR, one entry per CDR3 protein. The sample holds 250,000 to 300,000 distinct CDR3 sequences; approximately 34% are singletons and the top ten take 4% to 6%. This CDR3 has 14 residues. In germline, CDR1 is MNHNS, CDR2 SASEGT. This clonotype was recorded only once. What it recognizes is unknown. Sequenced material: blood. The receptor was derived from a girl between 10 and 17 years old with multiple sclerosis. This sequence joins TRBV6-1 and TRBJ1-1, with D unclear. CDR3 in amino acids: CVTEIRALNTEAFF. As DNA, the CDR3 is TGTGTCACCGAAATACGGGCTTTGAACACTGAAGCTTTCTTT.